These 28 T cell receptor beta chains were all obtained from the same sample, sequenced in a study of T-cell memory formation after mild COVID-19. MiXCR, applied by TCRdb to the 5' RACE reads, yields one record per CDR3 protein. The sample gives 360,000 or so distinct CDR3 sequences, around 28% of which show up once; around an eighth is in the top ten. The material sequenced was PBMCs or a T cell subset sorted from them (not recorded which). All receptors come from an adult woman who had mild COVID-19 (a few samples of this study predate the infection). Cell type and time point are not known.

The chain recombines TRBV18 with TRBJ1-1; D may be TRBD1 (5 bases). This CDR3 is built from 15 residues. V lost 2 bases and J lost 0, with 10 bases in between. Germline values: CDR1 KGHSH, CDR2 LQKENI. The CDR3 DNA reads as TGTGCCAGCTCACCAGCTCCAGGGATGAACACTGAAGCTTTCTTT. It encodes CASSPAPGMNTEAFF.

This clonotype was seen only a few times. The chain uses TRBV7-9 and TRBJ2-4, with D possibly matching TRBD2 (5 bases). Trimming cost V 4 bases and J 4 bases, with 8 bases left between them. Germline loops: CDR1 SEHNR, CDR2 FQNEAQ (reference sequence). This CDR3 comprises 13 residues. In nucleotides, the CDR3 is TGTGCCAGCAGCTCACGGGAAAAAAACATTCAGTACTTC. This gives the protein CASSSREKNIQYF.

This clonotype was detected a few times. The rearrangement uses TRBV29-1 and TRBJ2-1; tentatively, D is TRBD2 (5 bases). The V end lost 6 bases, the J end lost 8 bases, and 14 bases lay between the germline ends. The CDR3 is made up of 12 amino acids. Per germline, CDR1 SQVTM and CDR2 ANQGSEA. As DNA, the CDR3 is TGCAGCGTCGACCGGGGAACGGATGAGCAGTTCTTC. Its translation: CSVDRGTDEQFF.

V usage is TRBV4-2 and J usage is TRBJ2-3; no reliable D call. This CDR3 contains 15 residues. Germline loops: CDR1 LGHNA, CDR2 YNFKEQ. V was shortened by 2 bases and J by 1 base, with 10 bases between the two germline ends. CDR3 in amino acids: CASSQRMAGTDTQYF. The CDR3 DNA sequence: TGTGCCAGCAGCCAAAGGATGGCAGGCACAGATACGCAGTATTTT.

The chain couples TRBV12-3 or TRBV12-4 to TRBJ1-2, with 7 bases identical to TRBD1. After removal of 8 bases from V and 2 bases from J, the junction contained 8 bases not matched to a gene. The CDR3 is 14 residues long. DNA for the CDR3: TGTGCCAGCCGCCGACAGGGAAGAAACTATGGCTACACCTTC. Encoded protein: CASRRQGRNYGYTF.

This clonotype was observed a few times. The rearrangement links TRBV30 to TRBJ1-5, with D unresolved. This CDR3 comprises 13 residues. V lost 3 bases, J lost 1 base, and 7 bases lay in between. Germline V gene sequence: CDR1 GTSNPN, CDR2 SVGIG (reference sequence). CDR3 region: CAWSLGSNQPQHF. In nucleotides, the CDR3 is TGTGCCTGGAGCCTGGGGAGCAATCAGCCCCAGCATTTT.

The chain joins TRBV27 to TRBJ2-7; D gene unclear. V lost 5 bases, J lost 0 bases, and 14 bases lay in between. CDR3 length equals 15 residues. Germline values: CDR1 MNHEY, CDR2 SMNVEV (reference sequence). This CDR3 reads CASSPSPDGSYEQYF. DNA for the CDR3: TGTGCCAGCAGTCCAAGCCCCGACGGCTCCTACGAGCAGTACTTC.

The chain carries TRBV5-6 and TRBJ1-1; the D is unclear. CDR1 is SGHDT, CDR2 YYEEEE, per germline. The length of the CDR3 is 13 residues. Trimming left V 5 bases short and J 3 bases short, with 11 bases between. Here the CDR3 DNA reads TGTGCCAGCAGTCCTGGGGTTTACACTGAAGCTTTCTTT. This gives the protein CASSPGVYTEAFF.

This chain joins TRBV7-8 and TRBJ2-2; 15 bases match TRBD2. V trimming: 5 bases; J trimming: 1 base; junction bases outside the gene matches: 5. The CDR3 totals 18 residues. CDR1 and CDR2 (germline): SGHVS, FQNEAQ. The CDR3 region is CASSLPGLAGGNTGELFF. The DNA for the CDR3 is TGTGCCAGCAGCCTACCGGGACTAGCGGGGGGGAACACCGGGGAGCTGTTTTTT.

The chain uses TRBV3-1 and TRBJ2-2; 8 bases match TRBD1. Germline values: CDR1 LGHDT, CDR2 YNNKEL (reference sequence). V dropped 7 bases and J dropped 5; count of bases not matched to a gene: 6. The length of the CDR3 is 14 residues. The CDR3 sequence: CASKQGADTGELFF. The CDR3 DNA sequence: TGTGCCAGCAAGCAGGGGGCAGATACCGGGGAGCTGTTTTTT.

The genes are TRBV20-1 and TRBJ1-2, with 9 positions matching TRBD1. The length of the CDR3 is 13 residues. Per germline, CDR1 DFQATT and CDR2 SNEGSKA (reference sequence). V lost 0 bases and J lost 10; bases outside the gene matches: 6. The CDR3 DNA reads TGCAGTGCTAGAGATCGGACAGGGGAGAACTACACCTTC. Protein product: CSARDRTGENYTF.

This clonotype was seen a few times. The chain is built from TRBV5-1 and TRBJ2-3, with 10 bases matching TRBD2. CDR1 is SGHRS and CDR2 is YFSETQ in the germline V gene. The V segment lost 4 bases and the J segment 2 bases; nucleotides outside the gene matches: 19. The CDR3 consists of 20 residues. The CDR3 DNA follows: TGCGCCAGCAGCCCAAGCAGCGGGAGGGCCCTCCGCCGATCCACAGATACGCAGTATTTT. This sequence encodes CASSPSSGRALRRSTDTQYF. The full variable domain, completed using reference TRBV5-1 and TRBJ2-3, is KAGVTQTPRYLIKTRGQQVTLSCSPISGHRSVSWYQQTPGQGLQFLFEYFSETQRNKGNFPGRFSGRQFSNSRSEMNVSTLELGDSALYLCASSPSSGRALRRSTDTQYFGPGTRLTVL.

The chain is built from TRBV30 and TRBJ2-2; weak D call: TRBD2 (5 bases). The CDR3 extends over 13 amino acids. The germline V gene encodes CDR1 GTSNPN and CDR2 SVGIG (reference sequence). V was trimmed by 0 bases and J by 6 bases, leaving 8 bases between them. The chain's CDR3 is CAWSVLGSGELFF. The CDR3 DNA reads TGTGCCTGGAGTGTACTAGGGTCCGGGGAGCTGTTTTTT. Combining the CDR3 with reference TRBV30 and TRBJ2-2 gives the whole variable domain SQTIHQWPATLVQPVGSPLSLECTVEGTSNPNLYWYRQAAGRGLQLLFYSVGIGQISSEVPQNLSASRPQDRQFILSSKKLLLSDSGFYLCAWSVLGSGELFFGEGSRLTVL.

The genes are TRBV12-3 or TRBV12-4 and TRBJ2-1, with TRBD2 matching over 9 bases. The CDR3 covers 14 residues. V trimming: 8 bases; J trimming: 6 bases; junction bases outside the gene matches: 8. In nucleotides, the CDR3 is TGTGCCAGCGCAATAGCGGGGGCCTCCAATGAGCAGTTCTTC. Translating gives CASAIAGASNEQFF.

This chain joins TRBV6-1 and TRBJ1-5; possible D gene TRBD1, 5 bases. The CDR3 length is 13 residues. Germline CDR1 is MNHNS and CDR2 is SASEGT. V dropped 2 bases and J dropped 14 bases, with 16 bases sitting between them. The CDR3 sequence: CASSEFPQGFEHF. CDR3 DNA: TGTGCCAGCAGTGAATTTCCTCAGGGTTTTGAGCATTTT.

The J gene is TRBJ2-7, the V gene TRBV7-7, with TRBD2 matching over 7 bases. The CDR3 totals 11 residues. Germline V gene lookup returns CDR1 SSHAT and CDR2 FNYEAQ (reference sequence). The CDR3 sequence is CPTGGPHEQYF. The CDR3 nucleotides read TGTCCGACGGGGGGTCCCCACGAGCAGTACTTC.

In DNA, the CDR3 is TGTGCCAGCAGCTCGTACGACAGGTCCCACAACTATGGCTACACCTTC. The encoded protein is CASSSYDRSHNYGYTF. The chain carries TRBV7-8 and TRBJ1-2; a weak D match, TRBD1 (6 bases). The germline V gene encodes CDR1 SGHVS and CDR2 FQNEAQ. V was shortened by 4 bases and J by 2 bases, with 17 bases between the two germline ends. This CDR3 is 16 amino acids long.

The CDR3 nucleotides are TGCGCCAGCGGTTCGGTGGAGACCTACAATGAGCAGTTCTTC. It codes for CASGSVETYNEQFF. V gene TRBV5-1 combines with J gene TRBJ2-1; D remains unclear. Per germline, CDR1 SGHRS and CDR2 YFSETQ. This CDR3 spans 14 amino acids. V was shortened by 7 bases and J by 2 bases, with 13 bases between the two germline ends.

CDR3 nucleotide sequence: TGTGCCAGCAGCTTGGGAGACAGGGCCGGGAATCAGCCCCAGCATTTT. This codes for CASSLGDRAGNQPQHF. This sequence joins TRBV5-5 and TRBJ1-5, with 7 bases identical to TRBD1. The germline V gene has CDR1 SGHKS and CDR2 YYEKEE (reference sequence). This CDR3 region has 16 residues. Losses at the gene ends were 0 bases for V and 4 bases for J; bases not matched to a gene: 7. Together with reference TRBV5-5 and TRBJ1-5, the CDR3 gives the full variable domain: DAGVTQSPTHLIKTRGQQVTLRCSPISGHKSVSWYQQVLGQGPQFIFQYYEKEERGRGNFPDRFSARQFPNYSSELNVNALLLGDSALYLCASSLGDRAGNQPQHFGDGTRLSIL.

This chain links TRBV6-2 or TRBV6-3 with TRBJ2-1; 12 positions agree with TRBD2. V was clipped by 0 bases and J by 7 bases; unmatched bases: 4. Per the germline V gene, CDR1 is MNHEY and CDR2 is SVGEGT. The CDR3 runs 16 residues. CDR3 region: CASSYSILAGGNEQFF. The CDR3 DNA is TGTGCCAGCAGTTACTCGATACTAGCGGGAGGTAATGAGCAGTTCTTC.

This clonotype was detected only a few times. The chain carries TRBV14 and TRBJ2-3; the D call may be TRBD1 or TRBD2 (5 bases each). The V end lost 1 base, the J end lost 1 base, and 18 bases lay between the germline ends. The CDR3 covers 18 residues. Germline loops: CDR1 SGHDN, CDR2 FVKESK. CDR3 sequence: CASSQGTWGSGGTDTQYF. The CDR3 region has the DNA TGTGCCAGCAGCCAAGGGACCTGGGGGAGCGGAGGCACAGATACGCAGTATTTT.

V gene TRBV11-3 combines with J gene TRBJ2-3; possibly TRBD1 for D (5 bases). Per germline, CDR1 SGHNT and CDR2 YENEEA. The CDR3 covers 17 residues. V shed 5 bases and J shed 3 bases, with 21 bases lying between them. The chain's CDR3 is CASSPLSGASRTDTQYF. CDR3 in DNA: TGTGCCAGCAGCCCCCTATCTGGGGCCTCTCGTACAGATACGCAGTATTTT.

This clonotype was counted at least ten times. V gene TRBV5-1 combines with J gene TRBJ2-7; 11 bases are a match to TRBD2. Germline V gene sequence: CDR1 SGHRS, CDR2 YFSETQ. After removal of 4 bases from V and 11 bases from J, the junction contained 14 bases not matched to a gene. The CDR3 has 15 residues. The CDR3 DNA reads as TGCGCCAGCAGCCCGGGGACTAGCGGAACACTCAGGGAGTACTTC. Residues: CASSPGTSGTLREYF. The full variable domain, its missing parts supplied by reference TRBV5-1 and TRBJ2-7, is KAGVTQTPRYLIKTRGQQVTLSCSPISGHRSVSWYQQTPGQGLQFLFEYFSETQRNKGNFPGRFSGRQFSNSRSEMNVSTLELGDSALYLCASSPGTSGTLREYFGPGTRLTVT.

This clonotype was recorded once. The rearrangement links TRBV12-3 or TRBV12-4 to TRBJ1-1; D might be TRBD1 (5 bases). With 3 bases removed from V and 6 bases from J, the gap between germline ends came to 14 bases. The CDR3 is made up of 14 amino acids. The CDR3 coding sequence is TGTGCCAGCAGTTTTAGGCAGGGTTATGCTGAAGCTTTCTTT. Translated, it gives CASSFRQGYAEAFF.

This clonotype was detected a few times. V usage is TRBV6-6 and J usage is TRBJ2-7, with 10 bases identical to TRBD2. Germline values: CDR1 MNHNY, CDR2 SVGAGI (reference sequence). Losses at the gene ends were 6 bases for V and 6 bases for J; bases not matched to a gene: 14. This CDR3 has 16 residues. CDR3 sequence (DNA): TGTGCCAGCAGACCAAAACTAGCGGGACGCCCTAGCGAGCAGTACTTC. Translation gives CASRPKLAGRPSEQYF.

The rearrangement uses TRBV3-1 and TRBJ1-1; TRBD1 matches at 7 bases. The length of the CDR3 is 15 residues. Germline V lookup: CDR1 LGHDT, CDR2 YNNKEL (reference sequence). V lost 4 bases, J lost 6 bases, and 11 bases stayed unmatched. The CDR3 DNA reads as TGTGCCAGCAGCCTCCTGACAGGGACGAAGCCTGAAGCTTTCTTT. It specifies CASSLLTGTKPEAFF.

V is TRBV9 and J is TRBJ2-3; 9 bases agree with TRBD2. The germline gives CDR1 SGDLS, CDR2 YYNGEE. The V segment lost 4 bases and the J segment 0 bases; nucleotides outside the gene matches: 9. This CDR3 is built from 17 residues. The CDR3: CASSPGSGGSSTDTQYF. The CDR3 coding sequence is TGTGCCAGCAGCCCGGGGAGCGGGGGGTCTAGCACAGATACGCAGTATTTT.

The V call is TRBV12-3 or TRBV12-4, the J call TRBJ2-2; weak D call: TRBD2 (6 bases). The CDR3 length is 16 residues. V lost 7 bases, J lost 4 bases, and 19 bases lay in between. Here the CDR3 reads CASITPGLRSTGELFF. In DNA, the CDR3 is TGTGCCAGCATCACACCGGGACTTCGAAGCACCGGGGAGCTGTTTTTT.